The rows below give T cell receptor beta chains drawn from one sample of a study of T cell repertoires in cytomegalovirus infection. TCRdb reprocessed the reads with MiXCR, giving one entry per CDR3 protein. The top ten hold about 9.4% of the sample, which has 100,000 to 150,000 distinct CDR3 sequences, roughly 9% seen once. The sample taken for sequencing was PBMCs. These receptors all come from a human donor in good health (CMV status not recorded). Some clones in this sample may be carry-over from other donors' samples. The CDR3 runs from the conserved cysteine through the conserved F or W. D genes are given only for firm matches. Clone size is given for some rows only: seen once, a few or many times, or a class if the clone is expanded.

j_call d_call clone_size v_call cdr3_length cdr3_nt cdr3_aa
TRBJ2-5 NA many TRBV12-3/TRBV12-4 16 TGTGCCAGCAGTTTCCGGGACGTACTACGGACGGAGACCCAGTACTTC CASSFRDVLRTETQYF
TRBJ2-1 TRBD1 few TRBV20-1 15 TGCAGTGCAGTAGACAGGGGGCTTTCCTACAATGAGCAGTTCTTC CSAVDRGLSYNEQFF
TRBJ2-1 TRBD2 many TRBV20-1 14 TGCAGTGCTAGTCGCGGGGGCTCCTACAATGAGCAGTTCTTC CSASRGGSYNEQFF
TRBJ2-3 TRBD1 many TRBV7-9 13 TGTGCCAGCAGACCGACAGGGGCAGATACGCAGTATTTT CASRPTGADTQYF
TRBJ1-5 NA many TRBV4-1 16 TGCGCCAGCAGCCAGAGGACCGCGACAGGCAATCAGCCCCAGCATTTT CASSQRTATGNQPQHF
TRBJ1-1 NA many TRBV3-1 14 TGTGCCAGCAGCCAAGATACGGGACACACTGAAGCTTTCTTT CASSQDTGHTEAFF
TRBJ2-1 TRBD2 many TRBV20-1 15 TGCAGTGCTAGTACGTCGCGACTAGCGGGGGATGAGCAGTTCTTC CSASTSRLAGDEQFF
TRBJ1-1 TRBD1 many TRBV28 15 TGTGCCAGCAGCGGACAGGGCGGCTGGAACACTGAAGCTTTCTTT CASSGQGGWNTEAFF
TRBJ2-3 NA many TRBV4-2 13 TGTGCCAGCAGCCAAGATCCCAGTTTTACGCAGTATTTT CASSQDPSFTQYF
TRBJ1-4 NA many TRBV5-4 15 TGTGCCAGCAGCTCGGAGGACAGCCTTAATGAAAAACTGTTTTTT CASSSEDSLNEKLFF
TRBJ1-1 TRBD1 few TRBV9 14 TGTGCCAGCAGCGCTAACAGGGGGGGCACTGAAGCTTTCTTT CASSANRGGTEAFF
TRBJ1-2 TRBD1 few TRBV28 15 TGTGCCAGCAGTACGCAGACAGGGGGCTACTATGGCTACACCTTC CASSTQTGGYYGYTF
TRBJ2-1 NA many TRBV2 11 TGTGCCAGCAGTGAGGGGTTTGAGCAGTTCTTC CASSEGFEQFF
TRBJ2-2 NA many TRBV5-1 15 TGCGCCAGCCAACGGGAGCTAGCTAACACCGGGGAGCTGTTTTTT CASQRELANTGELFF
TRBJ2-5 TRBD1 many TRBV5-4 15 TGTGCCAGCAGCTCGCGGGACAGGGGAAAAGAGACCCAGTACTTC CASSSRDRGKETQYF
TRBJ2-5 TRBD2 many TRBV10-3 17 TGTGCCATCAGTGGGCTAGCGGGGGGCCCTACCCAAGAGACCCAGTACTTC CAISGLAGGPTQETQYF
TRBJ2-5 NA many TRBV2 15 TGTGCCAGCAGTCCCCAAACTGGAGGTGGAGAGACCCAGTACTTC CASSPQTGGGETQYF
TRBJ2-7 NA many TRBV2 12 TGTGCCGCCCAGGGGCTTTCCTACGAGCAGTACTTC CAAQGLSYEQYF
TRBJ2-5 NA many TRBV25-1 14 TGTGCCAGCAGTGAAACGGGGTATCAAGAGACCCAGTACTTC CASSETGYQETQYF
TRBJ2-5 NA few TRBV18 13 TGTGCCAGCTCACCAGTCCCCCAAGAGACCCAGTACTTC CASSPVPQETQYF
TRBJ1-5 TRBD1 many TRBV12-3/TRBV12-4 15 TGTGCCAGCAGCCTTGACGACAGGGGCAATCAGCCCCAGCATTTT CASSLDDRGNQPQHF
TRBJ2-6 NA NA TRBV20-1 13 TGCAGTGCCTCGCGCTCTGGGGCCAACGTCCTGACTTTC CSASRSGANVLTF
TRBJ1-2 TRBD1 few TRBV29-1 14 TGCAGCGCCACGGCAGGGGGCGCTTCTGGTGGCTACACCTTC CSATAGGASGGYTF
TRBJ2-3 NA many TRBV24-1 13 TGTGCCACCAGTGAGTTATGGGAAGATACGCAGTATTTT CATSELWEDTQYF
TRBJ2-1 TRBD2 many TRBV7-2 16 TGTGCCAGCAGCCCGGGACTAGCGGGGGCCTACAATGAGCAGTTCTTC CASSPGLAGAYNEQFF
TRBJ2-1 TRBD1 NA TRBV13 17 TGTGCCAGCAGCTCCCGAGGTCCGGGACAGGGCTACAATGAGCAGTTCTTC CASSSRGPGQGYNEQFF
TRBJ1-1 TRBD1 few TRBV2 14 TGTGCCAGCAGCCGACAGGGACCGAACACTGAAGCTTTCTTT CASSRQGPNTEAFF
TRBJ2-3 TRBD2 many TRBV20-1 14 TGCAGTGCGGCTAGCGGGGGGTTCACAGATACGCAGTATTTT CSAASGGFTDTQYF
TRBJ1-5 NA NA TRBV9 16 TGTGCCAGCAGCCTCTACAAGCGCGTGGGCAATCAGCCCCAGCATTTT CASSLYKRVGNQPQHF
TRBJ1-5 TRBD1 few TRBV7-7 18 TGTGCCCGACCCGAACCGACAGGGAGGGCCATGGGCAATCAGCCCCAGCATTTT CARPEPTGRAMGNQPQHF
TRBJ1-1 NA NA TRBV19 15 TGTGCCAGTAGTATTATCCCAGGGGCGAACACTGAAGCTTTCTTT CASSIIPGANTEAFF
TRBJ1-4 NA NA TRBV5-1 16 TGCGCCAGCAGCTTGGCCCCCGGACAGTGGGATGAAAAACTGTTTTTT CASSLAPGQWDEKLFF
TRBJ2-5 TRBD1 many TRBV19 14 TGTGCCAGTAGGTCCGGACAGGAGGTGGAGACCCAGTACTTC CASRSGQEVETQYF
TRBJ2-5 TRBD1 NA TRBV29-1 14 TGCAGCGTGGGACATACAGGGGGCCAAGAGACCCAGTACTTC CSVGHTGGQETQYF
TRBJ1-5 TRBD1 few TRBV7-2 14 TGTGCCAGCAGACCAGGACAGGACAATCAGCCCCAGCATTTT CASRPGQDNQPQHF
TRBJ2-1 TRBD2 many TRBV7-2 16 TGTGCCAGCAGCCTCTGGGCTAGCGGGACCTACAATGAGCAGTTCTTC CASSLWASGTYNEQFF